Listed here are 7 T cell receptor beta chains from one sample, sequenced in a study of blood T cell repertoires in COVID-19 (dated by TCRdb to 2020 to 2021). Receptor libraries were prepared by the immunoSEQ multiplex PCR assay. This is the immuneACCESS table as TCRdb keeps it, with only in-frame sequences that have V and J called. A part of the clones is gone; compared with another copy, unresolved V genes explain less than half, and the rest is unexplained. Counted in this sample were over 200,000 clones; about 80% of them appeared once. Of the sample, 15% falls within the top ten clones. Input material: PBMCs or T cells enriched from blood (not recorded which). These TCRs come from a man in his forties who had recovered from COVID-19.

The chain joins TRBV5-1 to TRBJ1-1; no reliable D call. V lost 7 bases to trimming and J lost 1 base, with 5 bases between them. The germline V gene has CDR1 SGHRS and CDR2 YFSETQ. The CDR3 extends over 11 amino acids. The CDR3 DNA follows: TGCGCCAGCGGCCCGAACACTGAAGCTTTCTTT. Residues: CASGPNTEAFF.

The chain carries TRBV11-2 and TRBJ2-7; maybe TRBD1 (6 bases). CDR3 length: 13 amino acids. Germline loops: CDR1 SGHAT, CDR2 FQNNGV. The V gene lost 5 bases and the J gene lost 6 bases, with 14 bases spanning the gap. Here the CDR3 DNA reads TGTGCCAGCAGCGTCTACAGGGACGGCGAGCAGTACTTC. Its protein is CASSVYRDGEQYF. The complete variable domain, with remaining parts taken from reference TRBV11-2 and TRBJ2-7, reads EAGVAQSPRYKIIEKRQSVAFWCNPISGHATLYWYQQILGQGPKLLIQFQNNGVVDDSQLPKDRFSAERLKGVDSTLKIQPAKLEDSAVYLCASSVYRDGEQYFGPGTRLTVT.

This clone has more than one count but fewer than ten. The chain uses TRBV28 and TRBJ1-6; no firm D call. V was trimmed by 8 bases and J by 7 bases, leaving 15 bases between them. The CDR3 runs 14 residues. Germline lookup yields CDR1 MDHEN and CDR2 SYDVKM. As DNA, the CDR3 is TGTGCCAGCGGAGGGCCCCCGAGAAATTCACCCCTCCACTTT. Its protein is CASGGPPRNSPLHF.

The chain carries TRBV7-2 and TRBJ2-7; 7 positions agree with TRBD1. The germline V gene has CDR1 SGHTA and CDR2 FQGNSA. The J segment lost 6 bases and the V segment lost 4 bases, leaving 6 bases of the junction unmatched. The CDR3 has 13 amino acids. The chain's CDR3 is CASSSYRGSEQYF. The CDR3 region has the DNA TGTGCCAGCAGCTCCTACAGGGGTAGCGAGCAGTACTTC.

J is TRBJ2-1 and V is TRBV5-1, with 11 bases identical to TRBD2. Germline V CDR1 and CDR2: SGHRS, YFSETQ. The CDR3 is 15 amino acids. V shed 0 bases and J 8 bases; nucleotides not matched to a gene: 4. CDR3 amino acids: CASSLGLAGGYEQFF. The CDR3 DNA is TGCGCCAGCAGCTTGGGGCTAGCGGGAGGCTATGAGCAGTTCTTC.

The table lists this clone with many counts. The gene calls are TRBV27 and TRBJ2-7; D might be TRBD2 (7 bases). With 7 bases removed from V and 0 bases from J, the gap between germline ends came to 10 bases. The CDR3 runs 13 residues. Germline lookup yields CDR1 MNHEY and CDR2 SMNVEV (reference sequence). As DNA, the CDR3 is TGTGCCAGCATGGGGGGGGCCTCCTACGAGCAGTACTTC. Protein: CASMGGASYEQYF.

The chain recombines TRBV29-1 with TRBJ2-2, with D perhaps matching TRBD1 (7 bases). This CDR3 is built from 15 residues. V lost 6 bases and J 4 bases, leaving 18 bases between the germline ends. The germline CDR1 and CDR2 sequences are SQVTM and ANQGSEA. The CDR3 region has the DNA TGCAGCGTCTATAAGGGCAGGGGGGTCACCGGGGAGCTGTTTTTT. This gives the protein CSVYKGRGVTGELFF.